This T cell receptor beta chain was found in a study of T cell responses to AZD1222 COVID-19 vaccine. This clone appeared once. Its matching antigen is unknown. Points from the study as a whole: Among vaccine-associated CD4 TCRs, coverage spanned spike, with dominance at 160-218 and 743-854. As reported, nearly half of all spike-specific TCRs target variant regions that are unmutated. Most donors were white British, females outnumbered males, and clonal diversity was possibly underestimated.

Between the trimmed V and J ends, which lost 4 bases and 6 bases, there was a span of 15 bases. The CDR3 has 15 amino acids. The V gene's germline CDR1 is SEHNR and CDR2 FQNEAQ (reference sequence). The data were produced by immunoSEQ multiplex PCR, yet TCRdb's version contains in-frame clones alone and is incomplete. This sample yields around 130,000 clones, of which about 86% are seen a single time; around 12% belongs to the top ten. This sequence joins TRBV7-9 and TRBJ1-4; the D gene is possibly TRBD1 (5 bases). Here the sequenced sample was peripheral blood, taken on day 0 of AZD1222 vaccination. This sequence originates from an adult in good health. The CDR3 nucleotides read TGTGCCAGCAGCTGGAGGGGTATGACGGATGAAAAACTGTTTTTT. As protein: CASSWRGMTDEKLFF.